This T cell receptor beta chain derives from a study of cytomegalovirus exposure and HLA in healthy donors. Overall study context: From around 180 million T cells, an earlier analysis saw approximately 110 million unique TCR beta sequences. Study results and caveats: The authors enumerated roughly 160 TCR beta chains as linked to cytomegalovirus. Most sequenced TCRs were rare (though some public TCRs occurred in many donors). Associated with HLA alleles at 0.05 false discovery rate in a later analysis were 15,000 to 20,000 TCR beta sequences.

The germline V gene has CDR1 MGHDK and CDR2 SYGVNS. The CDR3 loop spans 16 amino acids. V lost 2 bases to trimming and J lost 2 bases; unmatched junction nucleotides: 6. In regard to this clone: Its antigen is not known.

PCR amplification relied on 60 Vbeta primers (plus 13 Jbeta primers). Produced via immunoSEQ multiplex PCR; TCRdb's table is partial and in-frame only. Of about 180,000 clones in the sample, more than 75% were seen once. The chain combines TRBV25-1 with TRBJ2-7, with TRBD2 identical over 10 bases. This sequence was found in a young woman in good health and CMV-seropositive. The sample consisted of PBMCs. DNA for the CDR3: TGTGCCAGCAGTGAAGTTAGCGGGGGGAAGACCTACGAGCAGTACTTC. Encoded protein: CASSEVSGGKTYEQYF.